These 8 T cell receptor beta chains came from one sample sequenced in a study of Ad26.COV2.S vaccination and SARS-CoV-2 variants. Treatment here: about 20 received Ad26.COV2.S at low or high dose, single or two shots; about 5 received placebo; per-sample allocation not given. Each sample was drawn 63 days after the first injection (of vaccine or placebo). Produced via immunoSEQ multiplex PCR; TCRdb's table is partial and in-frame only. Among around 380,000 clones, roughly nine tenths were seen once, and the ten largest hold approximately 3.7%. The material was peripheral blood, obtained in a trial of Ad26.COV2.S vaccine versus placebo. All receptors come from a person aged 18 to 65 who received the Ad26.COV2.S COVID-19 vaccine or a placebo.

V gene TRBV9 combines with J gene TRBJ2-7, with 8 positions matching TRBD1. The CDR3 totals 15 residues. From germline, CDR1 is SGDLS and CDR2 YYNGEE. V lost 1 base and J lost 5; bases outside the gene matches: 8. CDR3 residues: CASSVTGTGYDEQYF. CDR3 DNA: TGTGCCAGCAGCGTAACTGGGACAGGCTATGACGAGCAGTACTTC.

The V gene is TRBV7-9, the J gene TRBJ2-5, with 9 bases identical to TRBD2. V lost 6 bases, J lost 5 bases, and 7 bases stayed unmatched. Germline CDR1 SEHNR, CDR2 FQNEAQ (reference sequence). This CDR3 is built from 14 residues. The CDR3 DNA is TGTGCCAGCAGACAAATCAGCGGGGGGGAGACCCAGTACTTC. It encodes CASRQISGGETQYF.

The chain links TRBV7-8 to TRBJ1-1, with D perhaps matching TRBD1 (5 bases). The V and J ends lost 4 bases and 6 bases respectively, with 12 bases between them. The germline V gene encodes CDR1 SGHVS and CDR2 FQNEAQ. This CDR3 is 13 amino acids long. The DNA for the CDR3 is TGTGCCAGCAGCTCCGGGGTGGGGGCTGAAGCTTTCTTT. Amino acid sequence: CASSSGVGAEAFF.

The rearrangement joins TRBV5-1 to TRBJ1-1; possibly TRBD1 for D (6 bases). Germline CDR1 reads SGHRS; CDR2 reads YFSETQ. CDR3 size: 15 residues. Trimming took 0 bases from V and 3 from J, leaving 12 bases between them. The DNA for the CDR3 is TGCGCCAGCAGCTTGGTACAGGGATCGGACACTGAAGCTTTCTTT. Encoded protein: CASSLVQGSDTEAFF.

This rearrangement joins TRBV19 to TRBJ1-2; D is unclear. CDR3 length: 11 residues. The ends were cut back, 3 bases at V and 5 bases at J, with 4 bases in the middle. Germline V gives CDR1 LNHDA, CDR2 SQIVND (reference sequence). CDR3 in DNA: TGTGCCAGTAGTATGACGTATGGCTACACCTTC. As protein: CASSMTYGYTF.

CDR3 region: CASSLERDNFFYGYTF. CDR3 DNA: TGTGCCAGCAGCTTAGAACGGGACAACTTCTTCTATGGCTACACCTTC. J is TRBJ1-2 and V is TRBV7-8; the D gene is possibly TRBD1 (6 bases). The CDR3 totals 16 residues. Trimming removed 1 base at V and 4 bases at J, with 16 bases between. In germline, CDR1 is SGHVS, CDR2 FQNEAQ.

The sample holds one count of this clone. V gene TRBV28 combines with J gene TRBJ2-7; D not certain. The V end was cut by 5 bases, the J end by 0 bases, with 14 bases between. This CDR3 is 15 amino acids long. CDR1 and CDR2 from the germline V gene are MDHEN and SYDVKM. CDR3 nucleotides: TGTGCCAGCAGTGAACACCTGCCCGGCTCCTACGAGCAGTACTTC. Protein product: CASSEHLPGSYEQYF.

A word on this clone: Different DNA sequences within this sample yield the same CDR3. The chain combines TRBV10-3 with TRBJ2-7; D perhaps matches TRBD1 (6 bases). The CDR3 length is 11 residues. V was trimmed by 9 bases and J by 1 base, leaving 7 bases between them. Germline V gene data show CDR1 as ENHRY and CDR2 as SYGVKD. The CDR3 loop reads CAIGQSYEQYF. The CDR3 DNA reads TGTGCCATAGGACAGTCCTACGAGCAGTACTTC.